Here is one T cell receptor (beta chain) with its context. The antigen remains undetermined. This sample is drawn from a study of beta chain features in type 1 diabetes. Study results and caveats: The similarity of naive, central memory and Treg TCRB repertoires appeared greater among patients than among healthy donors.

V was shortened by 5 bases and J by 1 base, with 5 bases between the two germline ends. In germline, CDR1 is SGHTA, CDR2 FQGNSA. The CDR3 totals 12 residues. Expressed TCRB transcripts got sequenced, as all isolated RNA was reverse transcribed. Sequencing was performed with immunoSEQ multiplex PCR; in TCRdb, only in-frame clones are kept and a portion is missing. This repertoire shows fewer than 150,000 clones, less than 8.5% found once; its top ten account for about 1.4%. The sequence derives from a woman under 40 in good health. The J gene is TRBJ1-2, the V gene TRBV7-2; D is unclear. The sample comprised central memory CD4+ T cells from blood. The CDR3 DNA is TGTGCCAGCAGCAACTATAACTATGGCTACACCTTC. Amino acid sequence: CASSNYNYGYTF.